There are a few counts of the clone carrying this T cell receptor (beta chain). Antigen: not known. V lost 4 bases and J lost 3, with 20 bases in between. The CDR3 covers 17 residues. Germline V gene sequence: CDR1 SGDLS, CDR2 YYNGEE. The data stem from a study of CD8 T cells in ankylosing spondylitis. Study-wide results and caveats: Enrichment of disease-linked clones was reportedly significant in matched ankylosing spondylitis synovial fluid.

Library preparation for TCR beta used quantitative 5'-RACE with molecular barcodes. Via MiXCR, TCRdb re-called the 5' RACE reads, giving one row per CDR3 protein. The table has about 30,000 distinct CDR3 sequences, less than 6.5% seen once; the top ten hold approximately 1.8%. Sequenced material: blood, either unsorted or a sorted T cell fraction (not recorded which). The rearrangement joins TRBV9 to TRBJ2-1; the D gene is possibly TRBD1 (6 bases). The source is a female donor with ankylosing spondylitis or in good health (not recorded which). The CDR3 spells CASSPPPGQHYYNEQFF. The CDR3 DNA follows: TGTGCCAGCAGCCCCCCTCCTGGACAGCACTACTACAATGAGCAGTTCTTC.